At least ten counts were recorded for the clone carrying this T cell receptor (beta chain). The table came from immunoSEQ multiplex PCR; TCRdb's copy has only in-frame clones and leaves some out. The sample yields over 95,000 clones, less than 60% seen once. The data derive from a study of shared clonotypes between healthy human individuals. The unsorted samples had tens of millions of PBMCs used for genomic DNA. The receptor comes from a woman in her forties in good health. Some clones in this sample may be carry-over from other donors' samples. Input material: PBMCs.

CDR3 amino acids: CASSTGQPDTEAFF. CDR3 nucleotide sequence: TGCGCCAGCAGCACGGGACAGCCAGACACTGAAGCTTTCTTT. The genes are TRBV5-1 and TRBJ1-1, with TRBD1 matching over 7 bases. In germline, CDR1 is SGHRS, CDR2 YFSETQ. There are 14 residues in the CDR3. V trimming: 4 bases; J trimming: 3 bases; junction bases outside the gene matches: 6.